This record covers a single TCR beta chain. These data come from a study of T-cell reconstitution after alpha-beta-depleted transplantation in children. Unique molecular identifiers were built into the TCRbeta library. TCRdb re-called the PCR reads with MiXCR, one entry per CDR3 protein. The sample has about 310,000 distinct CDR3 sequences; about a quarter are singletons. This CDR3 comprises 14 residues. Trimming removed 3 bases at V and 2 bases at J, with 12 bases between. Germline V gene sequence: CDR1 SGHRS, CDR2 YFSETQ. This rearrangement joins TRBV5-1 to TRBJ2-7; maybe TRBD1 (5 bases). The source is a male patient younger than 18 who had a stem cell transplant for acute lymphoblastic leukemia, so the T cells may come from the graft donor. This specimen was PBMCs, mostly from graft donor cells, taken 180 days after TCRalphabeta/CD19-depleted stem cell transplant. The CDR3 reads CASSSTVDPYEQYF. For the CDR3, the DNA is TGCGCCAGCAGCTCGACAGTTGACCCCTACGAGCAGTACTTC.